This passage covers 27 T cell receptor beta chains from one sample sequenced in a study of chemoradiotherapy in HPV16-positive cancers. Sequencing used immunoSEQ multiplex PCR; TCRdb keeps in-frame clones, though not all of them. This repertoire shows tens of thousands of clones, roughly 73% found once; its top ten account for about 2.4%. This sample was taken from a patient who underwent chemoradiotherapy. The receptors originated from a human donor with HPV-associated anogenital cancer.

The chain carries TRBV18 and TRBJ1-5; TRBD1 is a possible D gene (6 bases). The germline V gene has CDR1 KGHSH and CDR2 LQKENI. There are 13 residues in the CDR3. Trimming took 2 bases from V and 6 from J, leaving 8 bases between them. CDR3 sequence reads: CASSPDRSQPQHF. The CDR3 DNA reads as TGTGCCAGCTCACCAGACAGGAGTCAGCCCCAGCATTTT.

This clone showed up just once. The rearrangement links TRBV11-2 to TRBJ2-1; 13 positions match TRBD2. The CDR3 spans 15 residues. V gave up 5 bases and J gave up 5 bases; unmatched junction bases: 3. CDR1 is SGHAT, CDR2 FQNNGV, per germline. This CDR3 is CASSHGLAGDNEQFF. The CDR3, as DNA: TGTGCCAGCAGCCATGGACTAGCGGGAGACAATGAGCAGTTCTTC.

This clone was counted once. This chain joins TRBV27 and TRBJ1-4; D is undetermined. Trimming took off 6 bases at V and 0 bases at J, with 11 bases between the two ends. This CDR3 has 15 amino acids. Germline lookup yields CDR1 MNHEY and CDR2 SMNVEV (reference sequence). The CDR3 DNA follows: TGTGCCAGCAGCCTATGGGCGGCAACTAATGAAAAACTGTTTTTT. This translates into CASSLWAATNEKLFF.

In this sample, this clone turned up once. The chain combines TRBV5-5 with TRBJ1-3, with 8 bases matching TRBD1. V lost 2 bases and J lost 4; bases outside the gene matches: 5. The CDR3 contains 15 residues. Germline V lookup: CDR1 SGHKS, CDR2 YYEKEE (reference sequence). CDR3 in amino acids: CASSLGQGLGNTIYF. Here the CDR3 DNA reads TGTGCCAGCAGCTTAGGACAGGGCTTAGGAAACACCATATATTTT.

This sequence joins TRBV5-3 and TRBJ1-3, with D possibly TRBD1 on 5 matching bases. TRBV5-3 belongs to the ORF category, with a function that is uncertain. The CDR3 has 15 residues. V lost 1 base to trimming and J lost 2 bases, with 10 bases between them. The chain's CDR3 is CARSLQGLPGNTIYF. Here the CDR3 DNA reads TGTGCCAGAAGCTTGCAGGGTTTACCTGGAAACACCATATATTTT.

This clone was counted only a few times. V gene TRBV4-3 combines with J gene TRBJ2-2; D might be TRBD1 or TRBD2, each matching 5 bases. Germline CDR1 is LGHNA and CDR2 is YSLEER. V was trimmed by 0 bases and J by 0 bases, leaving 11 bases between them. CDR3 length: 17 residues. CDR3 residues: CASSQDFRGANTGELFF. DNA for the CDR3: TGCGCCAGCAGCCAAGATTTCCGGGGCGCGAACACCGGGGAGCTGTTTTTT.

The chain recombines TRBV19 with TRBJ2-5; 8 positions match TRBD2. CDR3 length: 15 amino acids. CDR1 and CDR2 (germline): LNHDA, SQIVND (reference sequence). After removal of 3 bases from V and 5 bases from J, the junction contained 8 bases not matched to a gene. DNA of the CDR3: TGTGCCAGTAGTATCGGGAGGGGGTCTAGGGAGACCCAGTACTTC. Protein: CASSIGRGSRETQYF.

This chain links TRBV28 with TRBJ1-5; D is unresolved. Germline V gene lookup returns CDR1 MDHEN and CDR2 SYDVKM. Trimming left V 4 bases short and J 0 bases short, with 16 bases between. The CDR3 is 17 amino acids. This CDR3 reads CASSSPFGDYSNQPQHF. CDR3 bases: TGTGCCAGCAGTTCCCCTTTCGGGGATTATAGCAATCAGCCCCAGCATTTT.

This chain uses TRBV5-4 with TRBJ2-2; 9 nucleotides line up with TRBD2. V trimming: 4 bases; J trimming: 5 bases; junction bases outside the gene matches: 3. The length of the CDR3 is 14 residues. Germline loops: CDR1 SGHNT, CDR2 YYREEE (reference sequence). CDR3 sequence: CASSTTSGTGELFF. CDR3 DNA sequence: TGTGCCAGCAGCACCACTAGCGGGACCGGGGAGCTGTTTTTT.

V gene TRBV5-4 combines with J gene TRBJ1-2, with D hard to call. The CDR3 spans 15 residues. From germline, CDR1 is SGHNT and CDR2 YYREEE (reference sequence). V was trimmed by 0 bases and J by 2 bases, leaving 11 bases between them. CDR3 DNA: TGTGCCAGCAGCTTGGATGTAGGAGGCAACTATGGCTACACCTTC. This sequence encodes CASSLDVGGNYGYTF.

This clone was seen once. The chain combines TRBV5-1 with TRBJ1-5; 8 nucleotides align to TRBD1. This CDR3 comprises 16 residues. V shed 0 bases and J 6 bases; nucleotides not matched to a gene: 8. Germline V gene data show CDR1 as SGHRS and CDR2 as YFSETQ. The CDR3 sequence: CASSLDPAGGIQPQHF. For the CDR3, the DNA is TGCGCCAGCAGCTTGGACCCCGCAGGGGGCATTCAGCCCCAGCATTTT. The full variable domain, completed using reference TRBV5-1 and TRBJ1-5, is KAGVTQTPRYLIKTRGQQVTLSCSPISGHRSVSWYQQTPGQGLQFLFEYFSETQRNKGNFPGRFSGRQFSNSRSEMNVSTLELGDSALYLCASSLDPAGGIQPQHFGDGTRLSIL.

This sequence joins TRBV27 and TRBJ1-2, with D possibly matching TRBD1 (6 bases). There are 13 residues in the CDR3. Germline CDR1 reads MNHEY; CDR2 reads SMNVEV (reference sequence). Trimming took off 10 bases at V and 8 bases at J, with 20 bases between the two ends. This CDR3 is CATKERGGRGYTF. As DNA, the CDR3 is TGTGCCACCAAGGAAAGAGGGGGGAGAGGCTACACCTTC.

V and J are TRBV18 and TRBJ2-5; 10 positions agree with TRBD2. The CDR3 runs to 13 residues. The ends lost 6 bases at V and 4 bases at J; junction bases unmatched: 2. The V gene's germline CDR1 is KGHSH and CDR2 LQKENI. The CDR3 sequence is CASSRTSGETQYF. As DNA, the CDR3 is TGTGCCAGCTCCCGGACTAGCGGAGAGACCCAGTACTTC. The full variable domain, completed using reference TRBV18 and TRBJ2-5, is NAGVMQNPRHLVRRRGQEARLRCSPMKGHSHVYWYRQLPEEGLKFMVYLQKENIIDESGMPKERFSAEFPKEGPSILRIQQVVRGDSAAYFCASSRTSGETQYFGPGTRLLVL.

This clone was recorded only once. J is TRBJ2-7 and V is TRBV9, with 10 bases matching TRBD2. The CDR3 has 16 amino acids. J lost 1 base, V lost 1 base, and 5 bases had no gene match. Germline V gene data show CDR1 as SGDLS and CDR2 as YYNGEE. CDR3 DNA: TGTGCCAGCAGCGTAACTAGCGGGGCACAATCCTACGAGCAGTACTTC. Its translation is CASSVTSGAQSYEQYF.

The sample holds a few counts of this clone. This chain uses TRBV9 with TRBJ2-1, with 9 nucleotides matching TRBD2. The CDR3 loop spans 15 amino acids. CDR1 is SGDLS, CDR2 YYNGEE, per germline. Trimming cost V 2 bases and J 7 bases; bases outside gene matches: 7. In DNA form, the CDR3 reads TGTGCCAGCAGCGTGACGTCTAGCGGGGCGAATGAGCAGTTCTTC. It encodes CASSVTSSGANEQFF.

This rearrangement joins TRBV6-5 to TRBJ2-7, with D possibly being TRBD1 or TRBD2 (5 bases each). Per germline, CDR1 MNHEY and CDR2 SVGAGI. This CDR3 has 14 residues. Trimming shortened V by 5 bases and J by 5 bases, and 16 bases separated the two germline ends. CDR3 sequence: CASSPRDLSDEQYF. Here the CDR3 DNA reads TGTGCCAGCAGTCCCCGGGACCTCAGCGACGAGCAGTACTTC.

The chain recombines TRBV9 with TRBJ2-1; maybe TRBD2 (6 bases). CDR3 length: 16 amino acids. The V end was cut by 0 bases, the J end by 4 bases, with 14 bases between. CDR1 is SGDLS and CDR2 is YYNGEE in the germline V gene. The CDR3 DNA reads TGTGCCAGCAGCGTAGGAGGCGGCGGGAAATACAATGAGCAGTTCTTC. Its translation: CASSVGGGGKYNEQFF.

V gene TRBV15 combines with J gene TRBJ2-1; weak D call: TRBD2 (5 bases). CDR1 LNHNV and CDR2 YYDKDF come from the germline V gene (reference sequence). This CDR3 spans 14 amino acids. Trimming removed 3 bases at V and 7 bases at J, with 13 bases between. The CDR3 region is CATSSQAERNEQFF. The CDR3 region has the DNA TGTGCCACCAGCAGTCAAGCGGAGCGTAATGAGCAGTTCTTC.

Regarding this clone: Other DNA sequences of this sample code for an identical CDR3. The chain couples TRBV9 to TRBJ2-7; tentatively, D is TRBD2 (5 bases). Germline lookup yields CDR1 SGDLS and CDR2 YYNGEE. V gave up 0 bases and J gave up 3 bases, with 10 bases separating them. CDR3 length: 14 amino acids. CDR3 loop: CASSVAEGNYEQYF. The DNA for the CDR3 is TGTGCCAGCAGCGTAGCTGAGGGAAACTACGAGCAGTACTTC.

CDR3 nucleotides: TGTGCCATCCCCCTGGGCAGGGATGGAACAGATACGCAGTATTTT. Translated: CAIPLGRDGTDTQYF. The chain links TRBV5-4 to TRBJ2-3; D possibly corresponds to TRBD1 (5 bases). The CDR3 runs 15 residues. V was cut by 9 bases and J by 3 bases, with 20 bases left in between. Germline-derived CDR1 and CDR2 are SGHNT and YYREEE (reference sequence).

This clone was counted a few times. This chain uses TRBV7-2 with TRBJ2-3; D is ambiguous. The CDR3 loop spans 13 amino acids. Germline V gene sequence: CDR1 SGHTA, CDR2 FQGNSA. V was cut by 1 base and J by 4 bases, with 6 bases left in between. In DNA form, the CDR3 reads TGTGCCAGCAGCTTAGGGCTCGCAGATACGCAGTATTTT. Amino acids: CASSLGLADTQYF. Full variable domain (outside the CDR3, taken from reference TRBV7-2 and TRBJ2-3): GAGVSQSPSNKVTEKGKDVELRCDPISGHTALYWYRQSLGQGLEFLIYFQGNSAPDKSGLPSDRFSAERTGGSVSTLTIQRTQQEDSAVYLCASSLGLADTQYFGPGTRLTVL.

This clone was counted between two and nine times. This chain links TRBV6-1 with TRBJ1-6; 7 positions match TRBD1. The germline CDR1 and CDR2 sequences are MNHNS and SASEGT. This CDR3 region has 15 residues. V trimming: 2 bases; J trimming: 8 bases; junction bases outside the gene matches: 6. In DNA form, the CDR3 reads TGTGCCAGCAGTGAAAGCAGGGGGATTGATTCACCCCTCCACTTT. It translates to CASSESRGIDSPLHF.

This chain uses TRBV2 with TRBJ2-4; 14 nucleotides match TRBD2. The CDR3 runs to 16 residues. V shed 4 bases and J 6 bases; nucleotides not matched to a gene: 5. CDR1 is SNHLY and CDR2 is FYNNEI in the germline V gene. CDR3 bases: TGTGCCAGCAGTGGGACTAGCGGGGGGTCCGTAAACATTCAGTACTTC. It codes for CASSGTSGGSVNIQYF. Based on the CDR3 plus reference TRBV2 and TRBJ2-4, the full variable domain is EPEVTQTPSHQVTQMGQEVILRCVPISNHLYFYWYRQILGQKVEFLVSFYNNEISEKSEIFDDQFSVERPDGSNFTLKIRSTKLEDSAMYFCASSGTSGGSVNIQYFGAGTRLSVL.

By share, this clone counts as large. The chain uses TRBV30 and TRBJ1-1; D gene uncertain. The CDR3 has 11 amino acids. Germline values: CDR1 GTSNPN, CDR2 SVGIG (reference sequence). Trimming removed 2 bases at V and 3 bases at J, with 4 bases between. The CDR3 loop reads CAWSYDTEAFF. In DNA form, the CDR3 reads TGTGCCTGGAGTTACGACACTGAAGCTTTCTTT. Drawing the rest from reference TRBV30 and TRBJ1-1, the complete variable domain is SQTIHQWPATLVQPVGSPLSLECTVEGTSNPNLYWYRQAAGRGLQLLFYSVGIGQISSEVPQNLSASRPQDRQFILSSKKLLLSDSGFYLCAWSYDTEAFFGQGTRLTVV.

The rearrangement joins TRBV27 to TRBJ1-1; the D is unclear. The germline V gene has CDR1 MNHEY and CDR2 SMNVEV (reference sequence). Trimming removed 3 bases at V and 2 bases at J, with 10 bases between. This CDR3 spans 14 amino acids. The CDR3 DNA is TGTGCCAGCAGTTTCTTGCAGGCTAACACTGAAGCTTTCTTT. Amino acid sequence: CASSFLQANTEAFF.

This clone has a handful of counts. The gene calls are TRBV18 and TRBJ1-1; D is unresolved. CDR3 length: 14 amino acids. V gave up 3 bases and J gave up 4 bases, with 12 bases separating them. Looked up from germline, CDR1 is KGHSH and CDR2 is LQKENI. The CDR3 is CASSPIGPGTEAFF. Here the CDR3 DNA reads TGTGCCAGCTCACCTATCGGGCCCGGCACTGAAGCTTTCTTT.

The chain employs TRBV5-1 and TRBJ2-3, with no clear D. V was pared by 0 bases and J by 5 bases, with 4 bases between. The germline CDR1 and CDR2 sequences are SGHRS and YFSETQ. The CDR3 runs to 12 residues. Here the CDR3 reads CASSLGRDTQYF. In nucleotides, the CDR3 is TGCGCCAGCAGCTTGGGGAGAGATACGCAGTATTTT.